This T cell receptor beta chain is drawn from a study of T cell repertoires in cytomegalovirus infection. Study-level background: Public TCR beta signature analysis indicated the presence of both CMV infection and matching HLA type. Study conclusions and caveats: In two of eight donors, the top clonotype was HLA-C-restricted CMV-specific. Identification of carriers of CMV plus the relevant HLA was performed using cumulative public TCR beta family frequency.

V lost 2 bases and J lost 5, with 15 bases in between. Germline V gene sequence: CDR1 SGHVS, CDR2 FNYEAQ. CDR3 length: 15 amino acids. TCRdb itself ran the reads through MiXCR, one entry per CDR3 protein. The table shows approximately 97,000 distinct CDR3 sequences, with 15% to 20% occurring only once. To note about this clonotype: The antigen remains undetermined.

The sequenced material came from PBMCs. The chain combines TRBV7-6 with TRBJ2-5; D is perhaps TRBD2 (6 bases). The sequence derives from a human donor in good health (CMV status not recorded). Some clones in this sample may be carry-over from other donors' samples. CDR3 region: CASSLPSGFRETQYF. Here the CDR3 DNA reads TGTGCCAGCAGCTTACCCAGCGGGTTTAGGGAGACCCAGTACTTC.